This TCR beta chain was profiled in a study of blood T cell repertoires in COVID-19 (dated by TCRdb to the early 2020s). With regard to the full study: Samples covering the acute and convalescent phases of COVID-19 were provided by collaborators in the United States, Italy and Spain. Samples were obtained from the ongoing ImmuneRACE study (first 160 participants) and from over 1,000 subjects provided by 6 global collaborators. A de-identified subject ID, COVID-19 status, age in years and sex were almost always included in the sample metadata. The dataset comprised deeply sampled blood TCRbeta repertoires from subjects exposed to, actively infected with, or recovered from COVID-19. Where HLA class I and class II types were available, the types were taken from metadata supplied by the sample provider, not from assay-based typing. The repertoires were made available in a free public database intended to serve as a resource for research on the immune response to SARS-CoV-2. The prospective study material was composed of cDNA or gDNA derived from T cells, B-cell-depleted T cells, or PBMCs.

The research as a whole found: The quantity of clinical and demographic metadata differed by source and by participant and was supplied without curation.

Each collaborating institution followed its own protocols to collect whole blood in K2EDTA tubes. For TCRbeta analysis, collaborators shipped samples in one of three forms: frozen whole blood, isolated PBMCs, or DNA extracted from either of those sample types. The CDR3 runs 16 amino acids, cysteine and phenylalanine included. Of all the DNA, just the CDR3 is kept, 48 bases in frame from base 1. CDR1 and CDR2 are drawn from the germline V gene (reference sequence): LGHDT, YNNKEL. V gives up 0 bases and J gives up 4 bases, and the segment between their germline ends measures 13 bases. Worth noting for this clone: What antigen it recognizes has not been identified. Base qualities are not provided; no much larger clone lies one nucleotide away.

TCRbeta CDR3 regions were amplified from genomic DNA using the immunoSEQ Assay, a bias-controlled multiplex PCR. Per the source publication's procedure: The number of nucleated cells in each sample was estimated by amplification of reference gene primers within the assay. Sequence reads were collapsed and filtered to measure the absolute abundance of every unique TCRbeta CDR3 rearrangement. For each sample, productive Simpson clonality was calculated by taking the square root of Simpson's diversity index across productive rearrangements. TCRdb re-hosts the immuneACCESS table, in-frame sequences only. Its copies lack some clones; in the studies checked, an unresolved V gene accounts for under half of them, and the cause for the rest is not known. V and J calls and clone size are copied from that table; D and trimming were computed from the DNA. A total of about 51,000 clones appear in this sample, around nine tenths of them only once. The ten largest clones take up about 6.7% of the sample.

The chain couples TRBV3-1 (or the pseudogene TRBV3-2) to TRBJ2-1; the D gene is unclear. The receptor was derived from a man in his forties or fifties with active COVID-19. Material for sequencing was peripheral blood. The bases read TGTGCCAGCAGCCAAGAATATCTGGGCCCATACAATGAGCAGTTCTTC. Protein translation: CASSQEYLGPYNEQFF.